The next 8 T cell receptor beta chains were all read from a single sample in a study of T-cell memory formation after mild COVID-19 (dated by TCRdb to 2020 to 2023). Library preparation was by 5' RACE. Reads for this sample came from an Illumina NovaSeq 6000. The raw public data were reprocessed by TCRdb itself: fastp quality trimming at Q25, MiXCR clonotype calling, in-frame beta chains only. Rows matching on CDR3 protein sequence are summarized as one entry with the most common DNA and genes. The sample table lists 350,000 to 500,000 distinct CDR3 sequences, 20% to 25% of them with a count of one. Together, the top ten hold around 13% of the sample. The sample was PBMCs or a T cell subset sorted from them (not recorded which). Receptor source: an adult woman who had mild COVID-19 (a few samples of this study predate the infection). The sample titles of this study are shuffled in the database, so cell type and time point are left out; the donor was told from shared clones.

The genes are TRBV25-1 and TRBJ1-6; D is ambiguous. Trimming pared 7 bases from V and 7 bases from J, leaving 8 bases between. This CDR3 has 12 amino acids. Germline V gene data show CDR1 as MGHDK and CDR2 as SYGVNS. In nucleotides, the CDR3 is TGTGCCAGCACAGCGGGAAATTCACCCCTCCACTTT. Translated: CASTAGNSPLHF.

This rearrangement joins TRBV14 to TRBJ2-3; TRBD1 matches 12 bases. The germline gives CDR1 SGHDN, CDR2 FVKESK. This CDR3 spans 18 amino acids. The junction had 8 bases not matched to a gene; V was cut back by 0 bases and J by 4 bases. CDR3: CASSQDRGTGGRADTQYF. The CDR3 DNA follows: TGTGCCAGCAGCCAAGATCGTGGGACAGGGGGCCGTGCAGATACGCAGTATTTT.

This clonotype showed up just a few times. The rearrangement uses TRBV7-2 and TRBJ2-3; TRBD2 matches at 10 bases. CDR1 is SGHTA, CDR2 FQGNSA, per germline. The junction had 5 bases not matched to a gene; V was cut back by 1 base and J by 10 bases. The CDR3 totals 14 residues. The CDR3 nucleotides are TGTGCCAGCAGCTTAGGACTAGCGGGTTACCCGCAGTATTTT. Encoded protein: CASSLGLAGYPQYF.

This clonotype was seen a few times. The chain is built from TRBV5-5 and TRBJ2-3; 7 bases map to TRBD2. After removal of 0 bases from V and 3 bases from J, the junction contained 7 bases not matched to a gene. Germline V CDR1 and CDR2: SGHKS, YYEKEE (reference sequence). This CDR3 is built from 16 residues. The CDR3 reads CASSLVAGVGTDTQYF. CDR3 sequence (DNA): TGTGCCAGCAGCTTGGTTGCGGGGGTTGGAACAGATACGCAGTATTTT.

This clonotype has only a few counts. The CDR3 DNA is TGTGCCACCAGCAGAGATCCTAGCGGGAGTGCGAATGAGCAGTTCTTC. This gives the protein CATSRDPSGSANEQFF. This chain connects TRBV15 to TRBJ2-1, with 10 nucleotides matching TRBD2. CDR3 size: 16 residues. Germline CDR1 and CDR2: LNHNV and YYDKDF (reference sequence). V lost 0 bases, J lost 7 bases, and 6 bases stayed unmatched.

The chain recombines TRBV12-3 or TRBV12-4 with TRBJ1-6, with TRBD1 matching 9 bases. This CDR3 comprises 14 residues. The trim removed 7 bases at V and 7 bases at J, leaving 5 bases unmatched. CDR3 region: CASTGTGWNSPLHF. The DNA for the CDR3 is TGTGCCAGCACCGGGACAGGGTGGAATTCACCCCTCCACTTT.

The V gene is TRBV5-1, the J gene TRBJ2-3, with TRBD1 as a possible D gene (6 bases). Germline CDR1 is SGHRS and CDR2 is YFSETQ. Trimming removed 3 bases at V and 0 bases at J, with 11 bases between. The CDR3 is made up of 15 amino acids. The CDR3 DNA reads as TGCGCCAGCAGCTCGTACAGGGATAGCACAGATACGCAGTATTTT. Encoded protein: CASSSYRDSTDTQYF.

V is TRBV6-5 and J is TRBJ1-1; 10 positions agree with TRBD1. Trimming removed 6 bases from V and 7 bases from J; junction bases left unmatched: 8. Germline V gives CDR1 MNHEY, CDR2 SVGAGI. This CDR3 is 14 amino acids long. The CDR3 DNA is TGTGCCAGCAGAACCGGGACAGGGGATAATGAAGCTTTCTTT. Residues: CASRTGTGDNEAFF.